This T cell receptor beta chain was found in a study of response to subunit inactivated influenza vaccine. Whole-study findings and limits: Authors suggested few new T cells are recruited by each seasonal influenza vaccination.

As to this clonotype: Its antigen is not identified.

Germline-derived CDR1 and CDR2 are SGDLS and YYNGEE. V lost 2 bases to trimming and J lost 9 bases; unmatched junction nucleotides: 9. This CDR3 is built from 15 residues. In TCRdb, the RT-PCR reads were re-called with MiXCR into one record per CDR3 protein. The sample has 200,000 to 250,000 distinct CDR3 sequences; approximately 12% are singletons. The sequence came from a man aged 50 to 59 who received an inactivated influenza vaccine. The input for sequencing was non-naive T cells sorted from PBMCs, taken about 14 days before vaccination. J is TRBJ2-4 and V is TRBV9; 9 bases are shared with TRBD1. The CDR3 here is CASSVGDRDLGIQYF. The CDR3 region has the DNA TGTGCCAGCAGCGTGGGGGACAGGGACCTCGGCATTCAGTACTTC.